This T cell receptor (beta chain) comes out of a study of regulatory T cells in long-lasting Graves disease. Findings of the study overall: There were preferences for TRBV28, TRBJ1-2 and TRBJ2-5 in persistent disease.

Researchers made TCR beta libraries by using iRepertoire HTBI primers and running Arm-PCR on CDR3 regions. TCRdb reprocessed the multiplex PCR reads via MiXCR and lists one record per CDR3 protein. Of roughly 560,000 distinct CDR3 sequences listed, 9.5% to 15% are singletons. About this clonotype itself: Its antigen is as yet unknown. A junction boundary mismatches the germline segment, possibly from a read error.

Germline CDR1 is SGHRS and CDR2 is YFSETQ. CDR3 length: 15 residues. Documented time point: newly diagnosed GD, antithyroid drugs for less than 3 months. The authors made the TCR library using RNA they extracted from PBMCs. Separately, the same data were catalogued under a study of T cells in Graves' hyperthyroidism and ophthalmopathy. From that paper: The study used the HTBI primer set for a first-round RT-PCR of the TCR CDR3. Ophthalmopathy was distinguished from stable hyperthyroidism by 13 V-J signatures.

This material consisted of peripheral blood mononuclear cells (PBMCs), taken at new diagnosis, from a patient treated with antithyroid drugs. The sequence was obtained from a woman aged 30 to 39 with Graves disease. The chain is built from TRBV5-1 and TRBJ1-5; TRBD1 is a possible D gene (5 bases). CDR3 residues: CAGSLQGLDNQPQHF. The CDR3 nucleotides are TGCGCCGGCAGCTTGCAGGGCTTAGATAATCAGCCCCAGCATTTT.